These 13 T cell receptor beta chains share one sample of origin, sequenced in a study of T-cell reconstitution after alpha-beta-depleted transplantation in children. Library preparation (for TCRbeta) was performed with unique molecular identifiers. TCRdb re-called the PCR reads with MiXCR, one entry per CDR3 protein. The sample has about 580,000 distinct CDR3 sequences; roughly 27% are singletons. The sequences come from PBMCs, collected before TCRalphabeta/CD19-depleted stem cell transplant. Every receptor here comes from a boy less than two years old with Wiskott-Aldrich syndrome, due to receive a stem cell transplant.

The chain couples TRBV4-1 to TRBJ1-5; 11 nucleotides line up with TRBD1. Per the germline V gene, CDR1 is MGHRA and CDR2 is YSYEKL. Trimming cost V 4 bases and J 6 bases; bases outside gene matches: 8. CDR3 length: 16 residues. DNA of the CDR3: TGCGCCAGCAGCCCACGAACGGGACAGGGGGTTCAGCCCCAGCATTTT. It encodes CASSPRTGQGVQPQHF.

J is TRBJ2-2 and V is TRBV10-3; D may be TRBD2 (6 bases). V was trimmed by 3 bases and J by 1 base, leaving 15 bases between them. CDR1 is ENHRY, CDR2 SYGVKD, per germline. The CDR3 has 17 residues. The CDR3 DNA reads as TGTGCCATCAGTGACCCCCCCTTAGCGGTGAACACCGGGGAGCTGTTTTTT. It codes for CAISDPPLAVNTGELFF.

This chain links TRBV20-1 with TRBJ2-3; 7 bases fit TRBD1. Germline V CDR1 and CDR2: DFQATT, SNEGSKA (reference sequence). The CDR3 covers 14 residues. The J segment lost 4 bases and the V segment lost 6 bases, leaving 10 bases of the junction unmatched. The CDR3 DNA follows: TGCAGTGCAGTCCTACAGGGGCGGGCAGATACGCAGTATTTT. It codes for CSAVLQGRADTQYF.

The rearrangement uses TRBV4-1 and TRBJ1-5, with 9 bases aligning to TRBD1. Trimming cost V 3 bases and J 2 bases; bases outside gene matches: 14. Per the germline V gene, CDR1 is MGHRA and CDR2 is YSYEKL. The CDR3 length is 19 residues. The CDR3 DNA follows: TGCGCCAGCAGCCACCAGCCGTCCGGGACAGGGTTAGGCAATCAGCCCCAGCATTTT. Encoded protein: CASSHQPSGTGLGNQPQHF.

This clonotype has a handful of counts. This rearrangement joins TRBV28 to TRBJ2-1; 9 bases fit TRBD2. This CDR3 has 16 amino acids. Germline CDR1 is MDHEN and CDR2 is SYDVKM. J gave up 0 bases and V 0 bases, and 0 bases lay outside the gene matches. CDR3: CASSLWTSGSYNEQFF. The CDR3 bases are TGTGCCAGCAGTTTATGGACTAGCGGCTCCTACAATGAGCAGTTCTTC.

The rearrangement uses TRBV7-2 and TRBJ2-7; the match to TRBD2 covers 7 bases. CDR3 size: 15 residues. Germline V lookup: CDR1 SGHTA, CDR2 FQGNSA. V lost 1 base, J lost 7 bases, and 10 bases stayed unmatched. CDR3 region: CASSLVSGTDREQYF. CDR3 DNA sequence: TGTGCCAGCAGCTTAGTAAGCGGGACGGATAGGGAGCAGTACTTC.

CDR3 coding DNA: TGCAGCGTGGGGGGGCATGGGTCCTACAATGAGCAGTTCTTC. It specifies CSVGGHGSYNEQFF. The chain employs TRBV29-1 and TRBJ2-1; D may be TRBD2 (7 bases). The germline V and J ends were trimmed by 6 bases and 1 base, with 13 bases remaining between them. This CDR3 is built from 14 residues. Germline CDR1 SQVTM, CDR2 ANQGSEA.

The chain couples TRBV5-1 to TRBJ2-1; D is unclear. Germline V gene sequence: CDR1 SGHRS, CDR2 YFSETQ. The V gene lost 0 bases and the J gene lost 7 bases, with 11 bases spanning the gap. This CDR3 is 14 amino acids long. In DNA, the CDR3 is TGCGCCAGCAGCTTGGGTCTCGAAGGGAATGAGCAGTTCTTC. This encodes CASSLGLEGNEQFF. The full variable domain, in which reference TRBV5-1 and TRBJ2-1 provide the parts outside the CDR3, is KAGVTQTPRYLIKTRGQQVTLSCSPISGHRSVSWYQQTPGQGLQFLFEYFSETQRNKGNFPGRFSGRQFSNSRSEMNVSTLELGDSALYLCASSLGLEGNEQFFGPGTRLTVL.

This clonotype showed up just a few times. The chain has TRBV4-1 and TRBJ2-5; TRBD1 agrees at 7 bases. In germline, CDR1 is MGHRA, CDR2 YSYEKL. Losses at the gene ends were 1 base for V and 3 bases for J; bases not matched to a gene: 2. The CDR3 extends over 14 amino acids. CDR3 bases: TGCGCCAGCAGCCAAGTGGGACAGAAAGAGACCCAGTACTTC. The encoded protein is CASSQVGQKETQYF.

The chain uses TRBV10-3 and TRBJ1-1; perhaps TRBD1 as D (6 bases). Trimming pared 8 bases from V and 0 bases from J, leaving 7 bases between. Germline assignment: CDR1 ENHRY and CDR2 SYGVKD. The CDR3 is 12 amino acids. CDR3 DNA: TGTGCCATCGGACAGCTGAACACTGAAGCTTTCTTT. It codes for CAIGQLNTEAFF.

This clonotype showed up just a few times. The V call is TRBV7-9, the J call TRBJ2-2; maybe TRBD1 (5 bases). V was cut by 10 bases and J by 3 bases, with 15 bases left in between. The CDR3 loop spans 14 amino acids. Germline V gene sequence: CDR1 SEHNR, CDR2 FQNEAQ (reference sequence). The CDR3 spells CATVRGRDTGELFF. The CDR3 region has the DNA TGTGCCACCGTAAGGGGCAGGGACACCGGGGAGCTGTTTTTT.

The chain uses TRBV20-1 and TRBJ2-4, with D perhaps TRBD1 or TRBD2 (6 bases each). V was cut by 2 bases and J by 0 bases, with 11 bases left in between. Per germline, CDR1 DFQATT and CDR2 SNEGSKA (reference sequence). This CDR3 contains 15 residues. Here the CDR3 reads CSARWGALAKNIQYF. The CDR3 coding sequence is TGCAGTGCTAGATGGGGGGCACTAGCCAAAAACATTCAGTACTTC.

The chain links TRBV11-2 to TRBJ2-3; 11 bases agree with TRBD2. The CDR3 extends over 16 amino acids. With V trimmed by 4 bases and J by 5 bases, 8 bases remained unmatched. Germline V gene lookup returns CDR1 SGHAT and CDR2 FQNNGV. CDR3: CASSYVAGGPRDTQYF. The DNA for the CDR3 is TGTGCCAGCAGCTATGTAGCGGGAGGGCCGCGAGATACGCAGTATTTT.